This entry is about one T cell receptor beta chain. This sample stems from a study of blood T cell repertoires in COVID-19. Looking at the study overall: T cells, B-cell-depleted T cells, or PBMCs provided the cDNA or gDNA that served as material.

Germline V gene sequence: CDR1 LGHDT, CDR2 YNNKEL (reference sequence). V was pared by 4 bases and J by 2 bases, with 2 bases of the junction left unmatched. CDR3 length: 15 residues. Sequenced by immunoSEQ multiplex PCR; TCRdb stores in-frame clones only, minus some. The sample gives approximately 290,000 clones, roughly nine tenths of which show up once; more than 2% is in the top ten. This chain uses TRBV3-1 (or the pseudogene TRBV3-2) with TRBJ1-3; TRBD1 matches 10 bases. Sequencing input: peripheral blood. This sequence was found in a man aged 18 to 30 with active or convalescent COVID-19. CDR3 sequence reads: CASSRQGAAGNTIYF. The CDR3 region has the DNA TGTGCCAGCAGCCGACAGGGGGCCGCTGGAAACACCATATATTTT.